This T cell receptor beta chain came from a study of blood T cell repertoires in COVID-19. Measured with immunoSEQ multiplex PCR; TCRdb has only the in-frame clones, and not every one. The table lists more than 300,000 clones, 65% to 85% of them singletons, with approximately 1.3% in the top ten. This CDR3 has 15 amino acids. Trimming took 3 bases from V and 7 from J; bases not matched to a gene: 7. CDR1 is LNHNV and CDR2 is YYDKDF in the germline V gene (reference sequence). The rearrangement uses TRBV15 and TRBJ2-1; TRBD1 matches 9 bases. The sequenced sample was peripheral blood. The TCR originated in a woman aged 50 to 65 with acute or convalescent COVID-19. The DNA for the CDR3 is TGTGCCACCAGCAGCCTTGCGGGACAGGGTAATGAGCAGTTCTTC. Residues: CATSSLAGQGNEQFF.